This is a list of T cell receptor beta chains from one sample in a study of CDR3 diversity in severe acne. TCRdb analysed the PCR reads with MiXCR anew, one entry per CDR3 protein. The sample comprises around 91,000 distinct CDR3 sequences, 45% to 55% of which are singletons, and roughly an eighth rests with the top ten. The sequenced sample consisted of blood. The receptor source for this set is a male donor in good health, without acne. The CDR3 runs from the conserved cysteine through the conserved F or W. Fields, in order: V gene, D gene, clone size, J gene, CDR3 protein, CDR3 DNA. D genes are given only for firm matches. Clone size is given for some rows only: seen once, a few or many times, or a class if the clone is expanded.

v_call: TRBV20-1; d_call: TRBD1; clone_size: NA; j_call: TRBJ2-1; cdr3_aa: CSARRDSSSQFF; cdr3_nt: TGCAGTGCTAGACGGGACAGTTCGTCGCAGTTCTTC
v_call: TRBV6-5; d_call: NA; clone_size: NA; j_call: TRBJ1-2; cdr3_aa: CASSFWGYGYTF; cdr3_nt: TGTGCCAGCAGTTTTTGGGGGTATGGCTACACCTTC
v_call: TRBV30; d_call: NA; clone_size: NA; j_call: TRBJ2-2; cdr3_aa: CAWSLQPNTGELLF; cdr3_nt: TGTGCCTGGAGTTTACAGCCGAACACTGGGGAGCTGCTTTTT
v_call: TRBV27; d_call: TRBD2; clone_size: many; j_call: TRBJ2-2; cdr3_aa: CASSLGTSPGELFF; cdr3_nt: TGTGCCAGCAGTTTAGGGACTAGCCCCGGGGAGCTGTTTTTT
v_call: TRBV6-6; d_call: NA; clone_size: few; j_call: TRBJ1-1; cdr3_aa: CASSEVQDRVGAGNTEAFF; cdr3_nt: TGTGCCAGCAGTGAAGTCCAGGATCGAGTGGGGGCAGGGAACACTGAAGCTTTCTTT
v_call: TRBV10-3; d_call: TRBD1; clone_size: NA; j_call: TRBJ1-1; cdr3_aa: CAITPGQGSTEAFF; cdr3_nt: TGTGCCATCACCCCTGGACAGGGAAGCACTGAAGCTTTCTTT
v_call: TRBV7-2; d_call: TRBD1; clone_size: NA; j_call: TRBJ1-3; cdr3_aa: CASSATGGFGNTVYF; cdr3_nt: TGTGCCAGCAGCGCGACAGGGGGTTTTGGAAACACCGTATATTTT
v_call: TRBV6-6; d_call: NA; clone_size: NA; j_call: TRBJ2-3; cdr3_aa: CATLAGTGQVDTQYF; cdr3_nt: TGTGCCACCCTGGCCGGAACAGGGCAAGTGGATACGCAGTATTTT
v_call: TRBV11-2; d_call: NA; clone_size: NA; j_call: TRBJ2-7; cdr3_aa: CASRGLSSYEQYF; cdr3_nt: TGTGCCAGCAGGGGACTCAGCTCCTACGAGCAGTACTTC
v_call: TRBV19; d_call: TRBD2; clone_size: NA; j_call: TRBJ2-7; cdr3_aa: CASSGPAGDSYEQHF; cdr3_nt: TGCGCCAGTAGCGGACCAGCGGGGGACTCCTACGAGCAGCACTTC
v_call: TRBV10-3; d_call: NA; clone_size: few; j_call: TRBJ1-2; cdr3_aa: CATGVQALYGYTF; cdr3_nt: TGTGCCACGGGGGTTCAGGCCCTCTATGGCTACACCTTC
v_call: TRBV20-1; d_call: TRBD2; clone_size: NA; j_call: TRBJ2-1; cdr3_aa: CSARGLAGGPNEQFF; cdr3_nt: TGCAGTGCTAGGGGACTAGCGGGAGGGCCGAATGAGCAGTTCTTC
v_call: TRBV25-1; d_call: NA; clone_size: NA; j_call: TRBJ1-2; cdr3_aa: CASSEALQHGLYGYTF; cdr3_nt: TGTGCCAGCAGTGAAGCGCTTCAGCACGGTCTCTATGGCTACACCTTC
v_call: TRBV29-1; d_call: TRBD2; clone_size: NA; j_call: TRBJ2-7; cdr3_aa: CSVESGGPDEQYF; cdr3_nt: TGCAGCGTTGAGTCGGGAGGGCCGGATGAGCAGTACTTC
v_call: TRBV5-4; d_call: TRBD2; clone_size: NA; j_call: TRBJ2-7; cdr3_aa: CASSLRVAGEGVGQYF; cdr3_nt: TGTGCCAGCAGCTTGAGGGTAGCGGGAGAGGGAGTAGGGCAGTACTTC
v_call: TRBV5-5; d_call: NA; clone_size: NA; j_call: TRBJ2-6; cdr3_aa: CASSLRAAASGANVLTF; cdr3_nt: TGTGCCAGCAGCTTGAGGGCAGCTGCATCTGGGGCCAACGTCCTGACTTTC
v_call: TRBV5-1; d_call: NA; clone_size: NA; j_call: TRBJ2-6; cdr3_aa: CASSLALAPGANVLTF; cdr3_nt: TGCGCCAGCAGCTTGGCGTTGGCTCCTGGGGCCAACGTCCTGACTTTC